This T cell receptor beta chain was obtained from a study of human T cells and chemical hapten exposure. Study-wide background: 2% DPC was applied to around 2 cm by around 2 cm of upper inner arm skin for sensitization. Points from the study as a whole: After DPC sensitization, TCRs above 1 in 1000 frequency showed no change.

V was cut by 3 bases and J by 15 bases, with 12 bases left in between. CDR3 length: 12 residues. The germline CDR1 and CDR2 sequences are LGHDT and YNNKEL (reference sequence). TCRdb re-called the RACE reads with MiXCR, one entry per CDR3 protein. The data contain over 65,000 distinct CDR3 sequences, over 8.5% of them singletons. Time point of the sample: patch test 1, 2 weeks after DPC sensitization. Described treatment: therapeutic diphenylcyclopropenone sensitization with weekly scalp DPC. Blood collection happened ahead of applying each patch test. People who gave samples had alopecia, were 18 to 70 years old, and were suitable for DPC. This clonotype has just a few counts. Its antigen is as yet unknown.

This receptor was obtained from a woman in her forties or fifties with alopecia areata. Some clones in this sample may be carry-over from other donors' samples. The gene calls are TRBV3-1 and TRBJ1-6, with TRBD1 as a possible D gene (6 bases). The specimen comprised whole blood, sampled in connection with sensitization to the hapten diphenylcyclopropenone (DPC). The CDR3 reads CASSHAGHYLHF. CDR3 nucleotide sequence: TGTGCCAGCAGCCACGCGGGACATTACCTCCACTTT.